These T cell receptor beta chains were read from a single sample in a study of T and B cells in COVID-19 patients. From the multiplex PCR reads, TCRdb called clonotypes with MiXCR, one entry per CDR3 protein. The sample yields around 20,000 distinct CDR3 sequences, about a third seen once. Specimen: blood. Source of these receptors: a human donor who had recovered from COVID-19. Each CDR3 is given without its conserved first and last residue.

j_call v_call cdr3_aa
TRBJ2-1 TRBV19 VSSILGQRQF
TRBJ2-2 TRBV7-2 ASSLRASGGASGTGELF
TRBJ1-6 TRBV14 ASSQTGGNSPLH
TRBJ2-3 TRBV10-3 AISERSSGGTTDTQY
TRBJ1-4 TRBV5-6 ASSRGTGKEKLF
TRBJ1-4 TRBV5-5 ASSRDLPTDNEKLF
TRBJ1-5 TRBV6-5 ASTVRFDQPQH
TRBJ1-4 TRBV30 AWSNADGTTNEKLF
TRBJ1-1 TRBV12-3/TRBV12-4 ASSLNSQMNTEAF
TRBJ2-5 TRBV5-6 ASSVLGTQQETQY
TRBJ1-3 TRBV6-5 ASSNPTGTGNTIY
TRBJ1-5 TRBV18 ASSTTGQGNQPQH
TRBJ1-5 TRBV5-5 ASSSTGAGQPQH
TRBJ2-3 TRBV10-3 AISGQGGDTQY
TRBJ2-7 TRBV27 ASSLSGQGSVEQY
TRBJ1-2 TRBV15 ATSRGGQGVYT
TRBJ2-1 TRBV18 ASSPFQGVNEQF
TRBJ2-7 TRBV6-2/TRBV6-3 ASSREAGSYEQY
TRBJ2-2 TRBV28 ASRAPAKSVDRELF
TRBJ2-4 TRBV7-6 ASSSLGVWEASKNIQY
TRBJ1-4 TRBV30 AWSNRAGEKLF
TRBJ1-5 TRBV19 ASIGGTQEGQPQH
TRBJ1-2 TRBV19 ASNRGSYGYT
TRBJ1-6 TRBV11-3 ASSEGQGGIRGLH
TRBJ2-2 TRBV5-1 ASSLASAVNTGELF
TRBJ2-5 TRBV6-5 ASSANGGVGETQY
TRBJ1-3 TRBV19 ASSSRGRTSSGNTIY
TRBJ2-2 TRBV19 ASSKRESNTGELF
TRBJ2-3 TRBV30 AGHSGGAGDTQY
TRBJ2-7 TRBV30 AWTGGGAYEQY
TRBJ2-3 TRBV5-4 ASSPNSGGDTQY
TRBJ1-1 TRBV30 AWSVGWAEAF
TRBJ1-1 TRBV12-3/TRBV12-4 ASRGGQGADTEAF
TRBJ2-7 TRBV7-6 ASSLARDYEQY
TRBJ2-1 TRBV5-6 ASSRTGLAGVSSYSEQF
TRBJ2-6 TRBV19 ASKLGGSGGANVLT
TRBJ2-7 TRBV12-3/TRBV12-4 ASSHDLAAEQY
TRBJ1-4 TRBV20-1 SATDSDNNEKLF
TRBJ2-1 TRBV12-3/TRBV12-4 ASSLDRGTEQF
TRBJ2-5 TRBV6-5 ASRATQETQY
TRBJ1-2 TRBV10-3 AISDRRDRTGTNYGYT
TRBJ2-5 TRBV19 ASTARGETQY
TRBJ2-1 TRBV12-3/TRBV12-4 ASSRRALDEQF
TRBJ2-2 TRBV5-6 ASSRPGQATNTGELF
TRBJ1-1 TRBV7-9 ASSFSDRDTEAF
TRBJ2-7 TRBV5-1 ASSWRGGDYEQY
TRBJ2-5 TRBV6-6 ASTRWGGRETQY
TRBJ2-5 TRBV19 ARRQGSGTQY
TRBJ2-3 TRBV11-3 ASSLVGGGFKDTQY
TRBJ1-2 TRBV30 AWSTGRVRDYGYT
TRBJ2-7 TRBV6-5 ASRSGTSGEYEQY
TRBJ1-3 TRBV12-3/TRBV12-4 ASSFLASSGNTIY
TRBJ2-5 TRBV6-5 ASSYDTYGETQY
TRBJ2-7 TRBV14 ASSPWGGEQY